This T cell receptor (beta chain) came from a study of T-cell reconstitution after alpha-beta-depleted transplantation in children. The CDR3 length is 15 residues. Germline V gene data show CDR1 as SQVTM and CDR2 as ANQGSEA. Trimming removed 6 bases from V and 8 bases from J, with 23 bases in between. Construction of the TCRbeta library involved unique molecular identifiers. TCRdb called the PCR reads again in MiXCR, with one record for every CDR3 protein. The sample lists around 600,000 distinct CDR3 sequences, about 21% occurring once. Whole-study findings and limits: There were some patients whose high TCRbeta diversity at day 60 came from surviving recipient T cells and thymic progenitors. Expanded graft clones, several hundred of them, were reportedly the source of alpha-beta T cells about two months after transplant. Newly produced T cells mostly provided counts and TCRbeta diversity after one year, as hyperexpanded clones declined.

This clonotype has at least ten counts. Its antigen remains unidentified. The specimen comprised PBMCs, mostly from graft donor cells, sampled 360 days after TCRalphabeta/CD19-depleted stem cell transplant. The clonotype comes from a boy younger than two who had a stem cell transplant for acute myeloid leukemia, so the T cells may come from the graft donor. The gene calls are TRBV29-1 and TRBJ1-5, with D maybe TRBD1 (5 bases). CDR3 in amino acids: CSVQGWRGVQEPQHF. The CDR3 bases are TGCAGCGTCCAGGGCTGGCGGGGGGTTCAGGAGCCCCAGCATTTT. Full variable domain (rest looked up from reference TRBV29-1 and TRBJ1-5): SAVISQKPSRDICQRGTSLTIQCQVDSQVTMMFWYRQQPGQSLTLIATANQGSEATYESGFVIDKFPISRPNLTFSTLTVSNMSPEDSSIYLCSVQGWRGVQEPQHFGDGTRLSIL.